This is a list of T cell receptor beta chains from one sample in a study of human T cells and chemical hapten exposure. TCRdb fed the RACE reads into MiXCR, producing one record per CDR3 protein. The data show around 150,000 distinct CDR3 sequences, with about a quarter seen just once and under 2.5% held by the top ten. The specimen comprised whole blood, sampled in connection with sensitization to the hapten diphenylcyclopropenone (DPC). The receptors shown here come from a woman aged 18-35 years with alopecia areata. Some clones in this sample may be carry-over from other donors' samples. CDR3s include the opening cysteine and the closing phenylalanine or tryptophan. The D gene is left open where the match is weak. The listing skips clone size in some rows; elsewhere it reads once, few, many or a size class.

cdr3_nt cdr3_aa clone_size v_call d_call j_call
TGCAGCGTTGAAACGGGGGGGCCTAACCAAGAGACCCAGTACTTC CSVETGGPNQETQYF many TRBV29-1 TRBD2 TRBJ2-5
TGTGCCAGCAGTTACTCGTCCGGGGGACACAATCAGCCCCAGCATTTT CASSYSSGGHNQPQHF NA TRBV6-6 NA TRBJ1-5
TGCAGCGCCAGCCAGTTGAAAGCCCAGTACTTC CSASQLKAQYF NA TRBV29-1 NA TRBJ2-5
TGTGCCAGCAGCTCGGAACCGGGACAGGGGGCGGCGAACACCGGGGAGCTGTTTTTT CASSSEPGQGAANTGELFF few TRBV7-8 TRBD1 TRBJ2-2
TGTGCCAGCAGCTTAGGGAGGTTTCAGCCCCAGCATTTT CASSLGRFQPQHF NA TRBV7-3 NA TRBJ1-5
TGTGCCAGCAGGCTTGCCGGGACTAGCAACTACGAGCAGTACTTC CASRLAGTSNYEQYF few TRBV12-3/TRBV12-4 TRBD2 TRBJ2-7
TGTGCCAGCAGCGAGAGAGGAGATACGCAGTATTTT CASSERGDTQYF few TRBV27 NA TRBJ2-3
TGCGCCAGCAGCCAGGGCCCAATAGCGGGAGATAGAGAAGAGACCCAGTACTTC CASSQGPIAGDREETQYF NA TRBV4-1 TRBD2 TRBJ2-5
TGCAGCGTACAGGGGGCCCCCAATGAGCAGTTCTTC CSVQGAPNEQFF NA TRBV29-1 TRBD1 TRBJ2-1
TGTGCCAGCAGGAGGGACTCGAACACCGGGGAGCTGTTTTTT CASRRDSNTGELFF NA TRBV6-2/TRBV6-3 NA TRBJ2-2
TGTGCCAGCAGCTTAGGACAAGCAATTAACTATGGCTACACCTTC CASSLGQAINYGYTF few TRBV5-5 NA TRBJ1-2
TGTGCCAGTAGTATAGCAGGGATCTTCTCCTACGAGCAGTACTTC CASSIAGIFSYEQYF NA TRBV19 NA TRBJ2-7
TGTGCCGTCGCCTCTGGAAACACCATATATTTT CAVASGNTIYF NA TRBV10-3 NA TRBJ1-3
TGTGCCATCCCCAGAGCGGGAAGCTCCTACAATGAGCAGTTCTTC CAIPRAGSSYNEQFF NA TRBV2 TRBD2 TRBJ2-1
TGTGCCAGCAGTCCCTTCGGCACCGGGGAGCTGTTTTTT CASSPFGTGELFF few TRBV27 NA TRBJ2-2
TGTGCCAGCAGCACCCAAGGGCTAGGCACAGATACGCAGTATTTT CASSTQGLGTDTQYF few TRBV6-2/TRBV6-3 NA TRBJ2-3
TGTGCCAGCAGCCGGGCCGAGGGGACCGGGGAGCTGTTTTTT CASSRAEGTGELFF once TRBV7-2 NA TRBJ2-2
TGTGCCAGCAGACCCACAGGGGGCCTTGTCAATGAGCAGTTCTTC CASRPTGGLVNEQFF many TRBV12-3/TRBV12-4 TRBD1 TRBJ2-1
TGTGCCAGCAGCGTAGGAGGTAATACGCAGTATTTT CASSVGGNTQYF many TRBV9 NA TRBJ2-3
TGTGCCAGCAGGCCACACAGGGACTCACCCCTCCACTTT CASRPHRDSPLHF few TRBV7-2 NA TRBJ1-6
TGTGCCAGCAGCGTAGCGGGAGAGAGCACAGATACGCAGTATTTT CASSVAGESTDTQYF few TRBV9 NA TRBJ2-3
TGTGCCAGCAGCCAAGTAGGAGGGTTATTGCATTCACCCCTCCACTTT CASSQVGGLLHSPLHF NA TRBV4-2 NA TRBJ1-6
TGTGCCAGCATGGGGTTCCTCGGGGAGCTGTTTTTT CASMGFLGELFF NA TRBV6-5 NA TRBJ2-2
TGTGCCAGCAGTTCCAGGGGGACAGGGGCCTACGAGCAGTACTTC CASSSRGTGAYEQYF few TRBV27 TRBD1 TRBJ2-7
TGCAGTGCTCTCGACAACCCCACAGATACGCAGTATTTT CSALDNPTDTQYF NA TRBV20-1 NA TRBJ2-3
TGCGCCAGCCGACCCCGGGCCCCGACCTCAGATACGCAGTATTTT CASRPRAPTSDTQYF NA TRBV4-1 NA TRBJ2-3
TGCGCCAGCAGCCACCTTGCCTCGAACACTGAAGCTTTCTTT CASSHLASNTEAFF once TRBV4-1 NA TRBJ1-1
TGTGCCACCGGGACAGGGTCAGATACGCAGTATTTT CATGTGSDTQYF NA TRBV19 TRBD1 TRBJ2-3
TGTGCCGGATTCCGTTCACAGGGTATTCTAGCCAAAAACATTCAGTACTTC CAGFRSQGILAKNIQYF many TRBV9 NA TRBJ2-4
TGCGCCAGCAGCCAAGATCTAGCGGGGAGTTACACCGGGGAGCTGTTTTTT CASSQDLAGSYTGELFF NA TRBV4-3 TRBD2 TRBJ2-2
TGTGCCAGCAGTCCGGAGAAAAAGCAAGAGACCCAGTACTTC CASSPEKKQETQYF NA TRBV25-1 NA TRBJ2-5
TGCGCCAGCAGCCAAGGGAGGGCCCGTGGGAATTCACCCCTCCACTTT CASSQGRARGNSPLHF NA TRBV4-1 NA TRBJ1-6
TGCGCCAGCAGCCAAGATTATGGGGCTAGCGGGAGAGATGAGCAGTTCTTC CASSQDYGASGRDEQFF few TRBV4-3 TRBD2 TRBJ2-1